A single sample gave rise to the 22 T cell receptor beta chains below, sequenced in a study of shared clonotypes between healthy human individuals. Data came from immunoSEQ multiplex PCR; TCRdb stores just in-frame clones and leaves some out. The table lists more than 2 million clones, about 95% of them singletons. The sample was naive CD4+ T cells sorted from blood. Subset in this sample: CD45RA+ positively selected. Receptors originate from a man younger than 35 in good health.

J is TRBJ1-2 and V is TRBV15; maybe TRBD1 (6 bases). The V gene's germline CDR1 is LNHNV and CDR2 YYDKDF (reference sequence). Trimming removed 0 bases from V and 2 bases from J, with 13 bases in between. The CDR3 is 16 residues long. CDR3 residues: CATSRDTGAVNYGYTF. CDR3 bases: TGTGCCACCAGCAGAGATACGGGGGCTGTCAACTATGGCTACACCTTC.

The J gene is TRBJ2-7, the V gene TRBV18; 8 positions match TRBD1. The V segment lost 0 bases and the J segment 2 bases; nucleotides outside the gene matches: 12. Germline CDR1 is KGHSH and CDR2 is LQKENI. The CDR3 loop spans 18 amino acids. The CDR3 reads CASSPPPGTGVLAYEQYF. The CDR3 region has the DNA TGTGCCAGCTCACCACCCCCCGGGACAGGCGTCCTTGCCTACGAGCAGTACTTC.

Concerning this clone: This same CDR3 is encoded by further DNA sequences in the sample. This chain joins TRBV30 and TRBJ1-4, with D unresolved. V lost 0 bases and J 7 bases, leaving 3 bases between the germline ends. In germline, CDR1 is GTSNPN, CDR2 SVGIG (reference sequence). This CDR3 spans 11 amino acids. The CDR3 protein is CAWSVGEKLFF. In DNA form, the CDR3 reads TGTGCCTGGAGTGTGGGTGAAAAACTGTTTTTT.

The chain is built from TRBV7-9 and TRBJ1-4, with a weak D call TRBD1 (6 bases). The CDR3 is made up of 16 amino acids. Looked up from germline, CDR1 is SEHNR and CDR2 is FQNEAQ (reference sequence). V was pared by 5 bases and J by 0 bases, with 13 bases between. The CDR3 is CASSQMGGPTNEKLFF. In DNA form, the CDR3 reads TGTGCCAGCAGCCAGATGGGGGGCCCAACTAATGAAAAACTGTTTTTT.

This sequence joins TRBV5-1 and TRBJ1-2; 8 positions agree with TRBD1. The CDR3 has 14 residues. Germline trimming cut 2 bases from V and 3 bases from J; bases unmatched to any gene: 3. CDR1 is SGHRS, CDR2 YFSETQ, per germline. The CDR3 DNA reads TGCGCCAGCAGCTTCCAGGGGGCGGACTATGGCTACACCTTC. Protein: CASSFQGADYGYTF. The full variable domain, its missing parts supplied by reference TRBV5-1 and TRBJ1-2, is KAGVTQTPRYLIKTRGQQVTLSCSPISGHRSVSWYQQTPGQGLQFLFEYFSETQRNKGNFPGRFSGRQFSNSRSEMNVSTLELGDSALYLCASSFQGADYGYTFGSGTRLTVV.

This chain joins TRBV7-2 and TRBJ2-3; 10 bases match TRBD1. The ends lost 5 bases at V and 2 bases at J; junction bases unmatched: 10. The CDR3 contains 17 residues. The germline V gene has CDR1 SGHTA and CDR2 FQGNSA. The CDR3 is CASSLAPTGGVTDTQYF. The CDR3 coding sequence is TGTGCCAGCAGCCTCGCGCCGACAGGGGGCGTCACAGATACGCAGTATTTT.

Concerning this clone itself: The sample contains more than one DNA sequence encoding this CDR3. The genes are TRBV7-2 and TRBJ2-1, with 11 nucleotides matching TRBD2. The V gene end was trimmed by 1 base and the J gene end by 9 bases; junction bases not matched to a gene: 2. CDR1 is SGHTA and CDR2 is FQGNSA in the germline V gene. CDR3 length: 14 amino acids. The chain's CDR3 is CASSLGLAGGEQFF. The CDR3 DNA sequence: TGTGCCAGCAGCTTAGGCCTAGCGGGAGGTGAGCAGTTCTTC.

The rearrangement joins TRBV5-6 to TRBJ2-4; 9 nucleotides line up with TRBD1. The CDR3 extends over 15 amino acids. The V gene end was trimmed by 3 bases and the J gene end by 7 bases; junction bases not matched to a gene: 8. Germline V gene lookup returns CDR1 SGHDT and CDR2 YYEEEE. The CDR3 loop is CASSWTQTGGNIQYF. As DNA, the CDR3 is TGTGCCAGCAGCTGGACCCAGACAGGGGGGAACATTCAGTACTTC. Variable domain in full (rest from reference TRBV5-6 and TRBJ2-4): DAGVTQSPTHLIKTRGQQVTLRCSPKSGHDTVSWYQQALGQGPQFIFQYYEEEERQRGNFPDRFSGHQFPNYSSELNVNALLLGDSALYLCASSWTQTGGNIQYFGAGTRLSVL.

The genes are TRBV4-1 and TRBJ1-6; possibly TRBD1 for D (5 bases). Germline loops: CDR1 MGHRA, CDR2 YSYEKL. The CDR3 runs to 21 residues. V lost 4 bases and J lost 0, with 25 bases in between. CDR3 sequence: CASSPGTTVTVYSSYNSPLHF. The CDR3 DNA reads TGCGCCAGCAGCCCCGGGACCACAGTTACAGTCTATAGCTCCTATAATTCACCCCTCCACTTT.

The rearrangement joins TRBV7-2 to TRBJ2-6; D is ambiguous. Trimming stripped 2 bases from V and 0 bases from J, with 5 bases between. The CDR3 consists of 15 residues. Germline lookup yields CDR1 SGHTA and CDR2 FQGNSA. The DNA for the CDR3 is TGTGCCAGCAGCTTACTCACCTCTGGGGCCAACGTCCTGACTTTC. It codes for CASSLLTSGANVLTF.

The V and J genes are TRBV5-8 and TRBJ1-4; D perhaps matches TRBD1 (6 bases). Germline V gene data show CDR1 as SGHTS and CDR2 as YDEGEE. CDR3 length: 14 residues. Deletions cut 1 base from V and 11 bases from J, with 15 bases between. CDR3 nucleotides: TGTGCCAGCAGCTTGACAGGGTACGGACCGAAACTGTTTTTT. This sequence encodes CASSLTGYGPKLFF.

The CDR3 is CAGSRTGELFF. The CDR3 DNA sequence: TGTGCCGGCTCCAGGACCGGGGAGCTGTTTTTT. The rearrangement uses TRBV2 and TRBJ2-2; no definite D call. Per the germline V gene, CDR1 is SNHLY and CDR2 is FYNNEI. There are 11 residues in the CDR3. V was trimmed by 11 bases and J by 5 bases, leaving 9 bases between them.

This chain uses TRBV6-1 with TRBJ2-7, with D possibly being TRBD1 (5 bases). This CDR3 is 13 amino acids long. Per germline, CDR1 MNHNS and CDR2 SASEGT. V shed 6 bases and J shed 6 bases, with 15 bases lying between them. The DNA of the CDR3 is TGTGCCAGCAGGACAGATTTTCCTATCGAGCAGTACTTC. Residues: CASRTDFPIEQYF.

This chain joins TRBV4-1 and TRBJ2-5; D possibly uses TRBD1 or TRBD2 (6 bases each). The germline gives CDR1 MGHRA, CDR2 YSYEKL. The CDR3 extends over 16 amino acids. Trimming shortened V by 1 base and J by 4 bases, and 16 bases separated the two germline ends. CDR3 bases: TGCGCCAGCAGCCAAGGGAGGAGGGGGGCTCGAGAGACCCAGTACTTC. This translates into CASSQGRRGARETQYF.

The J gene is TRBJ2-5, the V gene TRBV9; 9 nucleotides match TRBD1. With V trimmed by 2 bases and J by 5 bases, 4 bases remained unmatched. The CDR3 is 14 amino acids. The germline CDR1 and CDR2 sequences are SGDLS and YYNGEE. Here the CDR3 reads CASSVTGGGETQYF. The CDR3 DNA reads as TGTGCCAGCAGCGTCACAGGGGGCGGGGAGACCCAGTACTTC.

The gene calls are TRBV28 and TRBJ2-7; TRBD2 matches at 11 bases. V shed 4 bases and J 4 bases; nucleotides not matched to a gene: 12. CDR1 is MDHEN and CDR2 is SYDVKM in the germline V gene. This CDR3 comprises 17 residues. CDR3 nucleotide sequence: TGTGCCAGCAGTTCTCCAGGTGGCGGGACTAGCGGTTACGAGCAGTACTTC. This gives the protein CASSSPGGGTSGYEQYF.

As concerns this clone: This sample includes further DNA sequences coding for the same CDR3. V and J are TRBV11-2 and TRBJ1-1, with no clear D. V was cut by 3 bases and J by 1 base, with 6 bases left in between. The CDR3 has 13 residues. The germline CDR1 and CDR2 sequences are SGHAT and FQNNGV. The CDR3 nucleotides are TGTGCCAGCAGCTTGGGAGAGAACACTGAAGCTTTCTTT. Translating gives CASSLGENTEAFF. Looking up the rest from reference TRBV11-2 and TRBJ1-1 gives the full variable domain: EAGVAQSPRYKIIEKRQSVAFWCNPISGHATLYWYQQILGQGPKLLIQFQNNGVVDDSQLPKDRFSAERLKGVDSTLKIQPAKLEDSAVYLCASSLGENTEAFFGQGTRLTVV.

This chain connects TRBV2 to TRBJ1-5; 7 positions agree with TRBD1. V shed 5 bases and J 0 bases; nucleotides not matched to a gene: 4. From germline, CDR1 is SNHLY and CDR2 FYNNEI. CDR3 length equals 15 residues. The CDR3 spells CASSSQGFSNQPQHF. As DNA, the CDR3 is TGTGCCAGCAGTTCACAGGGGTTTAGCAATCAGCCCCAGCATTTT.

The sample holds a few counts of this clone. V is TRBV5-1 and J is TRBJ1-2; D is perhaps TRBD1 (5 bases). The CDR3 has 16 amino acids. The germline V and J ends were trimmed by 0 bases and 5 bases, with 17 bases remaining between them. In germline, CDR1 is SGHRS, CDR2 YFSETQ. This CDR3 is CASSLGGLGARYGYTF. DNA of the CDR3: TGCGCCAGCAGCTTGGGTGGCCTAGGGGCGCGGTATGGCTACACCTTC. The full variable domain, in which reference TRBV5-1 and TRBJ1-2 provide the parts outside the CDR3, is KAGVTQTPRYLIKTRGQQVTLSCSPISGHRSVSWYQQTPGQGLQFLFEYFSETQRNKGNFPGRFSGRQFSNSRSEMNVSTLELGDSALYLCASSLGGLGARYGYTFGSGTRLTVV.

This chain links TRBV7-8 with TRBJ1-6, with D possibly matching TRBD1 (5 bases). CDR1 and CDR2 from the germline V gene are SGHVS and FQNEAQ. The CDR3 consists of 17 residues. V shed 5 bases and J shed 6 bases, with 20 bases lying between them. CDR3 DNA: TGTGCCAGCAGCGCCACGGCAGGGCTGGCGGGTAATTCACCCCTCCACTTT. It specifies CASSATAGLAGNSPLHF.

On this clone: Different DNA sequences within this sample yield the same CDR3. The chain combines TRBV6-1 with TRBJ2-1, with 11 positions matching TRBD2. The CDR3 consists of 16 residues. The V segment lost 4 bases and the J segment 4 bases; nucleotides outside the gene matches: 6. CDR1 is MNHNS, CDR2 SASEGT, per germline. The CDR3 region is CASSVSGTSGYNEQFF. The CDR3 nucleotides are TGTGCCAGCAGTGTATCCGGGACTAGCGGTTACAATGAGCAGTTCTTC.

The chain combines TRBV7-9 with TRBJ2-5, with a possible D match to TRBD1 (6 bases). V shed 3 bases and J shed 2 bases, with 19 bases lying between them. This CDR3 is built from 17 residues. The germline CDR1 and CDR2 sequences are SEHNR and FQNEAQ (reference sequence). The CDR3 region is CASSFGSYRASQETQYF. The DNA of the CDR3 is TGTGCCAGCAGCTTCGGTAGTTACAGGGCATCGCAAGAGACCCAGTACTTC.